This record concerns one T cell receptor (beta chain) sequence. Its antigen remains unidentified. Sequenced by immunoSEQ multiplex PCR; TCRdb stores in-frame clones only, minus some. The sample contains roughly 73,000 clones, under 90% of which appear only once. The source of the sample is a study of T cell clones after liver transplantation. Study in general: In this trial, immunosuppression withdrawal was attempted within 2 years of liver transplant. Draws occurred before transplant, before withdrawal, and after complete or failed withdrawal. Tolerance: complete withdrawal held at least one year, liver enzymes staying within twice normal. Study-wide findings and caveats: Circulating graft-donor-reactive CD4 TCRbeta sequences fell significantly post-transplant in 5 of 8 subjects.

The material was CD4+ T cells from blood, obtained before liver transplant. This receptor was taken from a human donor who received a liver transplant.

The CDR3 nucleotides read TGTGCCAGCAGTTTCAGGGAAGGTTGGTACGAGCAGTACTTC. It specifies CASSFREGWYEQYF. The chain recombines TRBV27 with TRBJ2-7; D is possibly TRBD1 (5 bases). CDR1 and CDR2 from the germline V gene are MNHEY and SMNVEV (reference sequence). This CDR3 has 14 amino acids. V lost 3 bases and J lost 4, with 13 bases in between.